These 3 T cell receptor beta chains were sequenced from one sample in a study of blood T cell repertoires in COVID-19. Sequencing was performed with immunoSEQ multiplex PCR; in TCRdb, only in-frame clones are kept and a portion is missing. The sample contains about 480,000 clones, roughly 88% of which appear only once. Sequencing was carried out using PBMCs or T cells enriched from blood (not recorded which). Every receptor here comes from a woman aged 40 to 49 who had recovered from COVID-19.

This sequence joins TRBV4-1 and TRBJ2-1; D may be TRBD1 (6 bases). Trimming shortened V by 0 bases and J by 6 bases, and 9 bases separated the two germline ends. Germline CDR1 reads MGHRA; CDR2 reads YSYEKL. The length of the CDR3 is 14 residues. The CDR3 nucleotides read TGCGCCAGCAGCCAAGAAGGGACATTCAATGAGCAGTTCTTC. Protein sequence: CASSQEGTFNEQFF.

CDR3 residues: CASSLSGRDEQYF. The CDR3, as DNA: TGTGCCAGCAGTTTATCGGGGCGTGACGAGCAGTACTTC. V usage is TRBV27 and J usage is TRBJ2-7; TRBD1 is a possible D gene (5 bases). Trimming removed 0 bases from V and 5 bases from J, with 8 bases in between. Looked up from germline, CDR1 is MNHEY and CDR2 is SMNVEV (reference sequence). CDR3 length: 13 residues.

The chain joins TRBV7-9 to TRBJ1-2; 9 nucleotides line up with TRBD1. J lost 4 bases, V lost 5 bases, and 11 bases had no gene match. CDR3 length: 16 residues. Germline V gene data show CDR1 as SEHNR and CDR2 as FQNEAQ (reference sequence). The CDR3 DNA is TGTGCCAGCAGCCCCCACCCCGGACAGGGGTTCTATGGCTACACCTTC. It yields the protein CASSPHPGQGFYGYTF.